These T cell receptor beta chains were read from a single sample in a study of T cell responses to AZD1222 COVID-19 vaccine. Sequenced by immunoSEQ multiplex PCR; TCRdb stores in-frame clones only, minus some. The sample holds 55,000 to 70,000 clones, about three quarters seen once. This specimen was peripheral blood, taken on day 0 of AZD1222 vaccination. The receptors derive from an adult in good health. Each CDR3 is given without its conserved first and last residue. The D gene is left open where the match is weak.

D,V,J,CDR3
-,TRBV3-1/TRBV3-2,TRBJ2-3,ASSPSLTGAGDTQY
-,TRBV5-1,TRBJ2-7,ASSFPGSYEQY
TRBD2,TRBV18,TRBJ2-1,ASSRLSGGNEQF
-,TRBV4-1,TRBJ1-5,ASSQGIQRGNQPQH
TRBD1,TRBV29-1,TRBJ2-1,SVTGGAGYNEQF
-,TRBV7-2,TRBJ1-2,ASSFRTGKANYGYT
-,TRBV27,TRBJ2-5,ASSFTGRETQY
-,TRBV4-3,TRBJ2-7,ASSQGIFRDRSPTYEQY
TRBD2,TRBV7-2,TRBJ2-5,ASSLVLLAGVETQY
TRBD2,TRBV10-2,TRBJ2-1,ASSFGRTSGGEQF
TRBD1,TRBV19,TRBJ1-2,ASSVWQGAGGYT